The source of this T cell receptor (beta chain) is a study of shared clonotypes between healthy human individuals. Data came from immunoSEQ multiplex PCR; TCRdb stores just in-frame clones and leaves some out. This table has over 2 million clones, 85% to 95% appearing once. V trimming: 2 bases; J trimming: 7 bases; junction bases outside the gene matches: 10. The CDR3 consists of 17 residues. Per germline, CDR1 SGHRS and CDR2 YFSETQ. J is TRBJ2-1 and V is TRBV5-1; 12 bases are a match to TRBD2. The TCR was taken from a man between 18 and 29 years old in good health. Some clones in this sample may be carry-over from other donors' samples. The material sequenced was naive CD4+ T cells from PBMCs. Subset reported: CD45RA+ positively selected. CDR3 coding DNA: TGCGCCAGCAGCTTCCTAGCGGGAGGGCCCTCTAGTAATGAGCAGTTCTTC. Translating it yields CASSFLAGGPSSNEQFF.